These T cell receptor beta chains were read from a single sample in a study of T-cell memory formation after mild COVID-19. Each CDR3 protein gets one entry after TCRdb re-called the 5' RACE reads with MiXCR. The data contain roughly 110,000 distinct CDR3 sequences, about 15% of them singletons. Sequenced sample: PBMCs or a T cell subset sorted from them (not recorded which). These TCRs come from an adult woman who had mild COVID-19 (a few samples of this study predate the infection). Cell type and time point are not known. CDR3s include the opening cysteine and the closing phenylalanine or tryptophan. Part of the rows lack a size; the others show once, few, many or a class for expanded clones.

TRBJ2-7 | TRBV5-6 | few | CASSLSTGVRQYF
TRBJ1-5 | TRBV6-6 | few | CASSPGSTQPQHF
TRBJ2-5 | TRBV4-1 | . | CASSQGWAGQETQYF
TRBJ2-5 | TRBV9 | few | CASSPSGVAGVGQETQYF
TRBJ2-1 | TRBV2 | few | CASSERQVAFDEQFF
TRBJ2-7 | TRBV3-1 | medium-sized | CASSQPGQGSYEQYF
TRBJ2-1 | TRBV5-4 | . | CASSQGQDKEQFF
TRBJ1-1 | TRBV5-1 | few | CASSLGQGHTEAFF
TRBJ2-3 | TRBV4-1 | many | CASSQEGDTQYF
TRBJ2-7 | TRBV4-3 | few | CASSQEAGPSYEQYF
TRBJ1-1 | TRBV29-1 | . | CSVSKAFF
TRBJ1-1 | TRBV5-1 | many | CASSQGADTEAFF
TRBJ2-1 | TRBV7-9 | . | CASSLAGFFRNEQFF
TRBJ2-1 | TRBV11-2 | many | CASRGLAGELGYNEQFF
TRBJ2-3 | TRBV20-1 | . | CSYLRETDTQYF
TRBJ2-5 | TRBV15 | . | CATSRVEHLGMETQYF
TRBJ2-5 | TRBV7-9 | few | CASSSTSGRADWETQYF
TRBJ1-2 | TRBV4-1 | few | CASSRDRVYGYTF
TRBJ2-1 | TRBV7-3 | . | CASSSRQGAYNEQFF
TRBJ2-5 | TRBV11-2 | . | CASSLVGGWETQYF
TRBJ2-1 | TRBV7-3 | . | CASSLLPTNYNEQFF
TRBJ2-2 | TRBV5-1 | few | CASSLSEFEVDTGELFF
TRBJ2-5 | TRBV7-9 | . | CASSTGTGFETQYF
TRBJ2-3 | TRBV4-1 | . | CASQPAPSGGTDTQYF
TRBJ2-7 | TRBV2 | few | CASSATWQGGAYEQYF
TRBJ1-4 | TRBV30 | few | CAWMDRISPGKLFF
TRBJ2-1 | TRBV4-3 | . | CASSHLTSGLYNEQFF
TRBJ2-3 | TRBV14 | . | CASSQEGRSTDTQYF
TRBJ2-1 | TRBV7-3 | . | CASSYQGGNEQFF
TRBJ2-7 | TRBV11-2 | few | CASSSVTYEQYF
TRBJ1-1 | TRBV7-2 | few | CASSIYRGNEAFF
TRBJ2-3 | TRBV12-3/TRBV12-4 | . | CASSVTGSAWADTQYF
TRBJ2-2 | TRBV27 | few | CASSLTHGSLNTGELFF
TRBJ2-3 | TRBV23-1 | few | CASSRGETGRTDTQYF
TRBJ2-1 | TRBV6-2/TRBV6-3 | . | CASSYALSGPFTGNEQFF
TRBJ1-1 | TRBV5-1 | few | CASSLDAGTGAFEAFF
TRBJ2-7 | TRBV5-6 | few | CASSLFAYEQYF
TRBJ2-5 | TRBV25-1 | many | CASSENDQAETQYF
TRBJ2-5 | TRBV11-2 | . | CASSLGFGGSEETQYF
TRBJ1-1 | TRBV5-4 | . | CASSLVTGPRGPEAFF
TRBJ2-1 | TRBV6-4 | many | CASSDSSPGQGPELVF
TRBJ2-1 | TRBV19 | few | CASSPRGGPMNEQFF
TRBJ2-5 | TRBV6-1 | few | CASRGGETQYF
TRBJ2-1 | TRBV20-1 | . | CSVRGLFYNEQFF
TRBJ2-3 | TRBV12-3/TRBV12-4 | few | CASSPTNVWESTDTQYF
TRBJ1-1 | TRBV9 | few | CASNQGENTEAFF
TRBJ2-7 | TRBV27 | few | CASSFQGPAYEQYF
TRBJ2-7 | TRBV27 | once | CASSLWGTGAYEQYF
TRBJ2-7 | TRBV11-3 | . | CASSPRGLDSYEQYF
TRBJ2-7 | TRBV27 | few | CASSLSVGYEQYF
TRBJ2-1 | TRBV5-1 | few | CASSSSGAGAYEQFF
TRBJ2-7 | TRBV14 | few | CASSQPVGREEQYF
TRBJ2-1 | TRBV15 | few | CATLSSLLNEQFF
TRBJ1-6 | TRBV5-4 | . | CASSQLDRRSPLHF